The 24 T cell receptor beta chains below come from one sample, sequenced in a study of T cell changes during pregnancy in multiple sclerosis (dated by TCRdb to the late 2010s). The library was built by means of the immunoSEQ multiplex PCR assay. In its TCRdb copy, this immuneACCESS table keeps in-frame sequences only and misses some clones. Where compared with another copy, unresolved V genes explain less than half of these, and the others have no known cause. Recorded for this sample are about 64,000 clones; roughly 88% of them occurred a single time. The ten largest clonotypes hold 5.5% to 7% of the sample. Material: peripheral blood, obtained in the third trimester of pregnancy. These receptors were taken from a female donor in good health, enrolled as a control in a pregnancy study.

V and J are TRBV5-4 and TRBJ1-1, with D perhaps matching TRBD1 (5 bases). V was trimmed by 2 bases and J by 0 bases, leaving 11 bases between them. Germline lookup yields CDR1 SGHNT and CDR2 YYREEE (reference sequence). The CDR3 loop spans 15 amino acids. This CDR3 is CASSFSQVLNTEAFF. The CDR3 DNA sequence: TGTGCCAGCAGCTTCTCACAGGTGTTGAACACTGAAGCTTTCTTT.

The V and J genes are TRBV11-1 and TRBJ2-1; 7 bases map to TRBD2. V was clipped by 4 bases and J by 0 bases; unmatched bases: 9. Germline values: CDR1 SGHAT, CDR2 FQDESV (reference sequence). The CDR3 is 17 residues long. The CDR3 nucleotides read TGTGCCAGCAGCTGGTTTCTAGGGGAGGGCTCCTACAATGAGCAGTTCTTC. It is translated as CASSWFLGEGSYNEQFF.

The genes are TRBV7-2 and TRBJ2-7; 7 positions agree with TRBD1. Losses at the gene ends were 5 bases for V and 6 bases for J; bases not matched to a gene: 7. The CDR3 sequence is 13 residues long. Germline V gene data show CDR1 as SGHTA and CDR2 as FQGNSA. CDR3 residues: CASSPRSGGEQYF. Written as DNA, the CDR3 is TGTGCCAGCAGCCCGCGATCAGGGGGCGAGCAGTACTTC.

V gene TRBV7-2 combines with J gene TRBJ2-7, with 8 bases lining up with TRBD1. Trimming cost V 6 bases and J 1 base; bases outside gene matches: 8. Germline-derived CDR1 and CDR2 are SGHTA and FQGNSA. This CDR3 has 15 residues. The DNA for the CDR3 is TGTGCCAGCAGTAAAGACAGGGGATGGTCCTACGAGCAGTACTTC. Translating it yields CASSKDRGWSYEQYF. The entire variable domain, with the rest obtained from reference TRBV7-2 and TRBJ2-7, is as follows: GAGVSQSPSNKVTEKGKDVELRCDPISGHTALYWYRQSLGQGLEFLIYFQGNSAPDKSGLPSDRFSAERTGGSVSTLTIQRTQQEDSAVYLCASSKDRGWSYEQYFGPGTRLTVT.

This clone turned up a few times. This chain links TRBV7-8 with TRBJ2-1; D perhaps matches TRBD1 (7 bases). CDR1 is SGHVS, CDR2 FQNEAQ, per germline. V dropped 5 bases and J dropped 0 bases, with 17 bases sitting between them. There are 17 residues in the CDR3. For the CDR3, the DNA is TGTGCCAGCAGCCCAGGGGGGTGGAGGGCCTCCTACAATGAGCAGTTCTTC. It codes for CASSPGGWRASYNEQFF.

The chain has TRBV6-4 and TRBJ2-3, with unresolved D. Germline V lookup: CDR1 MRHNA, CDR2 SNTAGT. CDR3 length: 14 residues. The ends were cut back, 0 bases at V and 0 bases at J, with 4 bases in the middle. CDR3 bases: TGTGCCAGCAGTGACTCACAGAGCACAGATACGCAGTATTTT. It specifies CASSDSQSTDTQYF.

The V and J genes are TRBV5-1 and TRBJ2-5, with D perhaps TRBD2 (6 bases). V gave up 1 base and J gave up 4 bases, with 17 bases separating them. Germline V gives CDR1 SGHRS, CDR2 YFSETQ. The CDR3 has 16 residues. CDR3 amino acids: CASSLLPGSGAETQYF. Written as DNA, the CDR3 is TGCGCCAGCAGCTTGCTTCCCGGGAGTGGCGCAGAGACCCAGTACTTC.

The chain employs TRBV2 and TRBJ1-5, with 9 bases that match TRBD1. CDR1 is SNHLY, CDR2 FYNNEI, per germline. After removal of 7 bases from V and 4 bases from J, the junction contained 11 bases not matched to a gene. The CDR3 extends over 16 amino acids. CDR3 in amino acids: CASTGPGQGRNQPQHF. For the CDR3, the DNA is TGTGCCAGCACCGGACCGGGACAGGGAAGGAATCAGCCCCAGCATTTT.

V is TRBV9 and J is TRBJ2-3, with TRBD2 matching 8 bases. The CDR3 covers 22 residues. Germline V CDR1 and CDR2: SGDLS, YYNGEE. With 0 bases clipped from V and 0 bases from J, the junction kept 21 bases outside the gene matches. CDR3 loop: CASSVEVVSGGHYPSSTDTQYF. The CDR3 DNA follows: TGTGCCAGCAGCGTAGAGGTCGTGTCGGGGGGGCACTACCCGTCTAGCACAGATACGCAGTATTTT. Looking up the rest from reference TRBV9 and TRBJ2-3 gives the full variable domain: DSGVTQTPKHLITATGQRVTLRCSPRSGDLSVYWYQQSLDQGLQFLIQYYNGEERAKGNILERFSAQQFPDLHSELNLSSLELGDSALYFCASSVEVVSGGHYPSSTDTQYFGPGTRLTVL.

In this sample, this clone turned up once. The V gene is TRBV25-1, the J gene TRBJ2-2; a possible D gene is TRBD1 (6 bases). The V end lost 4 bases, the J end lost 1 base, and 10 bases lay between the germline ends. The CDR3 totals 15 residues. Germline V gene lookup returns CDR1 MGHDK and CDR2 SYGVNS. CDR3 protein: CASSGTGRNTGELFF. The CDR3, as DNA: TGTGCCAGCAGTGGAACAGGGCGGAACACCGGGGAGCTGTTTTTT. Together with reference TRBV25-1 and TRBJ2-2, the CDR3 gives the full variable domain: EADIYQTPRYLVIGTGKKITLECSQTMGHDKMYWYQQDPGMELHLIHYSYGVNSTEKGDLSSESTVSRIRTEHFPLTLESARPSHTSQYLCASSGTGRNTGELFFGEGSRLTVL.

The CDR3 protein is CASSIVERAFGGELFF. CDR3 sequence (DNA): TGTGCCAGTAGTATAGTCGAGAGGGCCTTCGGAGGGGAGCTGTTTTTT. The chain carries TRBV19 and TRBJ2-2; D may be TRBD2 (5 bases). Germline CDR1 is LNHDA and CDR2 is SQIVND (reference sequence). The V end lost 1 base, the J end lost 8 bases, and 17 bases lay between the germline ends. The CDR3 runs to 16 residues.

This chain connects TRBV7-2 to TRBJ2-7; D unclear. Trimming removed 7 bases from V and 0 bases from J, with 13 bases in between. Per the germline V gene, CDR1 is SGHTA and CDR2 is FQGNSA. The CDR3 has 14 residues. The CDR3 loop is CASKLSQSSYEQYF. CDR3 coding DNA: TGTGCCAGCAAACTTTCACAGAGCTCCTACGAGCAGTACTTC.

J is TRBJ1-5 and V is TRBV19; unclear D gene. The germline V and J ends were trimmed by 2 bases and 0 bases, with 11 bases remaining between them. Germline loops: CDR1 LNHDA, CDR2 SQIVND (reference sequence). The CDR3 loop spans 16 amino acids. The CDR3 coding sequence is TGTGCCAGTAGTATAAGAGGCGGCGATAGCAATCAGCCCCAGCATTTT. Its translation is CASSIRGGDSNQPQHF.

This sequence joins TRBV29-1 and TRBJ2-3; TRBD1 aligns across 10 bases. The CDR3 covers 14 residues. Per germline, CDR1 SQVTM and CDR2 ANQGSEA. With 4 bases clipped from V and 3 bases from J, the junction kept 4 bases outside the gene matches. The CDR3 nucleotides are TGCAGCGTTGGGACAGGGGGTAGGACAGATACGCAGTATTTT. It specifies CSVGTGGRTDTQYF.

This chain connects TRBV15 to TRBJ2-6; D not certain. The CDR3 runs to 14 residues. Germline CDR1 is LNHNV and CDR2 is YYDKDF (reference sequence). V was shortened by 6 bases and J by 0 bases, with 6 bases between the two germline ends. CDR3 amino acids: CATSTASGANVLTF. DNA for the CDR3: TGTGCCACCAGTACAGCCTCTGGGGCCAACGTCCTGACTTTC.

The genes are TRBV25-1 and TRBJ2-7, with D possibly matching TRBD2 (6 bases). Germline assignment: CDR1 MGHDK and CDR2 SYGVNS. The CDR3 is 15 residues long. Trimming removed 3 bases from V and 0 bases from J, with 12 bases in between. The CDR3 region has the DNA TGTGCCAGCAGTGATTTGGGGGGTGTCTCCTACGAGCAGTACTTC. It encodes CASSDLGGVSYEQYF.

This clone appeared a few times. The rearrangement links TRBV2 to TRBJ2-7, with 11 bases identical to TRBD2. Germline V gene data show CDR1 as SNHLY and CDR2 as FYNNEI. Unmatched junction bases numbered 3, after V lost 4 bases and J lost 1 base. The CDR3 runs to 15 residues. Here the CDR3 DNA reads TGTGCCAGCAGTGGAGGGACTAGCGGTTCCTACGAGCAGTACTTC. Translation gives CASSGGTSGSYEQYF.

V usage is TRBV7-9 and J usage is TRBJ1-4; no reliable D call. The length of the CDR3 is 14 residues. V lost 7 bases to trimming and J lost 0 bases, with 9 bases between them. Germline V lookup: CDR1 SEHNR, CDR2 FQNEAQ (reference sequence). CDR3 protein: CASTPGATNEKLFF. CDR3 DNA: TGTGCCAGCACCCCAGGTGCAACTAATGAAAAACTGTTTTTT.

This clone was detected a few times. The V gene is TRBV6-6, the J gene TRBJ2-2; 9 bases match TRBD1. CDR3 length equals 15 residues. J gave up 3 bases and V 6 bases, and 5 bases lay outside the gene matches. Germline V gene data show CDR1 as MNHNY and CDR2 as SVGAGI (reference sequence). The CDR3 reads CASRGQGGDTGELFF. The CDR3 coding sequence is TGTGCCAGCAGGGGACAGGGCGGGGACACCGGGGAGCTGTTTTTT.

This chain connects TRBV27 to TRBJ1-6; 9 bases are shared with TRBD1. This CDR3 comprises 16 residues. J gave up 4 bases and V 5 bases, and 6 bases lay outside the gene matches. The germline V gene has CDR1 MNHEY and CDR2 SMNVEV (reference sequence). The CDR3 sequence: CASSPPGTGYNSPLHF. DNA for the CDR3: TGTGCCAGCAGTCCGCCCGGGACAGGGTATAATTCACCCCTCCACTTT.

The V and J genes are TRBV19 and TRBJ2-2; TRBD2 agrees at 10 bases. With 2 bases clipped from V and 5 bases from J, the junction kept 2 bases outside the gene matches. Germline values: CDR1 LNHDA, CDR2 SQIVND (reference sequence). The CDR3 extends over 15 amino acids. The CDR3 DNA follows: TGTGCCAGTAGTATACAACTAGCGGGGACCGGGGAGCTGTTTTTT. Translated, it gives CASSIQLAGTGELFF.

The chain couples TRBV30 to TRBJ1-2; a weak D match, TRBD1 (5 bases). V was cut by 4 bases and J by 3 bases, with 9 bases left in between. The CDR3 extends over 12 amino acids. Germline CDR1 is GTSNPN and CDR2 is SVGIG (reference sequence). The CDR3 sequence is CAWMGGDYGYTF. In DNA form, the CDR3 reads TGTGCCTGGATGGGAGGGGACTATGGCTACACCTTC.

V is TRBV7-2 and J is TRBJ2-5; the D gene is possibly TRBD2 (5 bases). Looked up from germline, CDR1 is SGHTA and CDR2 is FQGNSA. V was pared by 3 bases and J by 5 bases, with 13 bases between. The CDR3 contains 14 residues. CDR3: CASSFMRAGETQYF. The CDR3 DNA is TGTGCCAGCAGCTTCATGAGGGCCGGGGAGACCCAGTACTTC.

V gene TRBV4-1 combines with J gene TRBJ1-1, with 8 positions matching TRBD1. The V gene end was trimmed by 1 base and the J gene end by 6 bases; junction bases not matched to a gene: 10. Germline V lookup: CDR1 MGHRA, CDR2 YSYEKL. The CDR3 extends over 16 amino acids. The CDR3 nucleotides are TGCGCCAGCAGCCAAGGGACAGGGAAGGTTCCCCCTGAAGCTTTCTTT. Translating it yields CASSQGTGKVPPEAFF.